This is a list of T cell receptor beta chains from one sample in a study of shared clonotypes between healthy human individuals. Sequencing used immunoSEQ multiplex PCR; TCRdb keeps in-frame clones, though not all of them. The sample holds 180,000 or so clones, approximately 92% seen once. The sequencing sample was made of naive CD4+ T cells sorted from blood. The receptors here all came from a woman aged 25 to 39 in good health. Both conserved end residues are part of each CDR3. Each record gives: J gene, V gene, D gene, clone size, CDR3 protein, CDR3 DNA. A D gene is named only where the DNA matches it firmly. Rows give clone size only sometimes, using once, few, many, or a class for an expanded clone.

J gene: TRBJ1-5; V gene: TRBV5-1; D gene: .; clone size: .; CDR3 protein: CASSLGPSNQPQHF; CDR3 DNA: TGCGCCAGCAGCTTGGGACCGAGCAATCAGCCCCAGCATTTT
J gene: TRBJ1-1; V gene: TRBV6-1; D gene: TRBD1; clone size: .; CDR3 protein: CASTPSGTDEAFF; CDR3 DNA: TGTGCCAGCACCCCCTCGGGGACAGATGAAGCTTTCTTT
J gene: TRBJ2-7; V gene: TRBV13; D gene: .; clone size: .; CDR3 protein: CASSSATTSSYEQYF; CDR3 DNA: TGTGCCAGCAGCTCCGCGACTACCAGCTCCTACGAGCAGTACTTC
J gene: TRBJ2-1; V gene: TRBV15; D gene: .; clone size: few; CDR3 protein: CATSRVSGEEQFF; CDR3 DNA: TGTGCCACCAGCAGAGTTTCGGGAGAAGAGCAGTTCTTC
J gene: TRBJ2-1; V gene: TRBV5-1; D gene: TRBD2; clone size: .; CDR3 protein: CASSRAGGDEQFF; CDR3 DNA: TGCGCCAGCAGCCGAGCGGGAGGTGATGAGCAGTTCTTC
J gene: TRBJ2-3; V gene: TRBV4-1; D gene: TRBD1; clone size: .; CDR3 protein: CASSRGQSTDTQYF; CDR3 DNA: TGCGCCAGCAGCAGGGGACAGAGCACAGATACGCAGTATTTT
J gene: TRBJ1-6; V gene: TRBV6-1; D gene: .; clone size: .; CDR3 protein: CASSGVKPLHF; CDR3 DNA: TGTGCCAGCAGTGGGGTGAAACCCCTCCACTTT
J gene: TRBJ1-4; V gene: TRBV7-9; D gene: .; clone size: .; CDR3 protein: CASSLIQAANEKLFF; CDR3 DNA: TGTGCCAGCAGCTTAATCCAGGCGGCTAATGAAAAACTGTTTTTT
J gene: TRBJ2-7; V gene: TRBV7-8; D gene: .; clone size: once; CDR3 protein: CASSLAWDSYEQYF; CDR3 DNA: TGTGCCAGCAGCTTAGCATGGGATAGCTACGAGCAGTACTTC
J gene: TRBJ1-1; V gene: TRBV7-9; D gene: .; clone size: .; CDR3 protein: CASSFDLTGYTEAFF; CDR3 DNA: TGTGCCAGCAGCTTCGATTTAACGGGATATACTGAAGCTTTCTTT
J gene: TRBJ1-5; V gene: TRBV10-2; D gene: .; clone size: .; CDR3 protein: CASGPTGPGNQPQHF; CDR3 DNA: TGCGCCAGCGGACCCACGGGGCCGGGCAATCAGCCCCAGCATTTT
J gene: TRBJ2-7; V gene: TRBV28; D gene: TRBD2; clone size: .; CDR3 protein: CASRVAGAYEQYF; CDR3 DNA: TGTGCCAGCAGGGTAGCGGGAGCCTACGAGCAGTACTTC
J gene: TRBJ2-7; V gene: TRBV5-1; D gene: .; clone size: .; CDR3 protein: CASSSQGDSAGYEQYF; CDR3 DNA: TGCGCCAGCAGCTCCCAGGGGGACTCGGCGGGATACGAGCAGTACTTC
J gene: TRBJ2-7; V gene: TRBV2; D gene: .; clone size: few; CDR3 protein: CASRGLAYEQYF; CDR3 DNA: TGTGCCAGCCGAGGTCTAGCCTACGAGCAGTACTTC
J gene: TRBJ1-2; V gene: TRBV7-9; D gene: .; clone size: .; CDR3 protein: CASRPRDIFGHREDGYTF; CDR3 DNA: TGTGCCAGCAGACCCCGGGATATATTCGGTCACAGGGAGGATGGCTACACCTTC